This T cell receptor (beta chain) was captured in a study of T cells after yellow fever vaccination. Background on the study: The fractions with low cell numbers were processed using SMART-Seq v4 Ultra Low Input. Study findings and constraints: Contamination by abundant bulk-population clonotypes could be present in FACS-sorted repertoires. There was a small share of clonotypes that showed up in both the CD4 and CD8 compartments.

Turning to this clonotype: Its antigen is unidentified.

The TCR cDNA carried a universal primer site and UMIs from 5'RACE template switching. TCRdb reprocessed the 5' RACE reads with MiXCR, giving one entry per CDR3 protein. This sample carries 450,000 to 650,000 distinct CDR3 sequences, around an eighth of them seen once, and the ten largest clones take about 14%. The CDR3 runs 15 residues. V lost 2 bases, J lost 5 bases, and 15 bases lay in between. Germline V lookup: CDR1 SGHTA, CDR2 FQGNSA. This chain links TRBV7-2 with TRBJ2-5, with D unresolved. The material was PBMCs, obtained on the day of the yellow fever booster vaccination. The TCR sequence derives from a man aged 30 to 39 who received the YFV17D yellow fever vaccine. The CDR3 DNA is TGTGCCAGCAGCTTAACAGTTTTGCACGAGGAGACCCAGTACTTC. This sequence encodes CASSLTVLHEETQYF.